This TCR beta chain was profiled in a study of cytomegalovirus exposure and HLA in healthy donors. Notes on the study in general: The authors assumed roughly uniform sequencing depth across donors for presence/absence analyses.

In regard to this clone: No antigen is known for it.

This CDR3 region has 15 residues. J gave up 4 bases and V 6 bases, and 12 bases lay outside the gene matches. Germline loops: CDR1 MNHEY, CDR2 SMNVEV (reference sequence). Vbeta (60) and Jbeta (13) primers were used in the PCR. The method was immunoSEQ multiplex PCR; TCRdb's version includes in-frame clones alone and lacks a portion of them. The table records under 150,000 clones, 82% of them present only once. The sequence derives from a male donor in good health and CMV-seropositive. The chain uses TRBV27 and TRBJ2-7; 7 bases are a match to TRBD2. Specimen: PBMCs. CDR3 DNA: TGTGCCAGCAGCCCCTGGAGCGGGACGGGGTACGAGCAGTACTTC. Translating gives CASSPWSGTGYEQYF.